The rows below give T cell receptor beta chains drawn from one sample of a study of blood T cell repertoires in COVID-19. Only in-frame clones appear in the TCRdb table, and some are missing; sequencing was by immunoSEQ multiplex PCR. This table holds about 190,000 clones, around four fifths found once. Specimen: peripheral blood. The receptors were sampled from a human donor in a cohort sampled during active COVID-19. Each CDR3 is given with its conserved first and last residue. D genes are given only for firm matches. Rows may omit the clone size; those that give it use once, few, many or a size class.

v_gene: TRBV25-1; d_gene: .; j_gene: TRBJ1-2; abundance: .; CDR3nt: TGTGCCAGCAGTCCAGGGCTCTATGGCTACACCTTC; CDR3aa: CASSPGLYGYTF
v_gene: TRBV20-1; d_gene: TRBD2; j_gene: TRBJ2-1; abundance: .; CDR3nt: TGCAGTGCTAGTGCCAGCGGGGGACCCAATGAGCAGTTCTTC; CDR3aa: CSASASGGPNEQFF
v_gene: TRBV2; d_gene: TRBD1; j_gene: TRBJ1-5; abundance: few; CDR3nt: TGTGCCAGCAGTCTGGACAGGGGGAATCAGCCCCAGCATTTT; CDR3aa: CASSLDRGNQPQHF
v_gene: TRBV7-8; d_gene: .; j_gene: TRBJ1-6; abundance: .; CDR3nt: TGTGCCAGCAGCCCAGCCGGGACACCTAATTCACCCCTCCACTTT; CDR3aa: CASSPAGTPNSPLHF
v_gene: TRBV9; d_gene: .; j_gene: TRBJ1-4; abundance: .; CDR3nt: TGTGCCAGCAGCGATAACCGGTGGAGAGAAAAACTGTTTTTT; CDR3aa: CASSDNRWREKLFF
v_gene: TRBV12-3/TRBV12-4; d_gene: .; j_gene: TRBJ1-2; abundance: .; CDR3nt: TGTGCCAGCAGTCCTTTGGAGGTCTATGGCTACACCTTC; CDR3aa: CASSPLEVYGYTF
v_gene: TRBV7-3; d_gene: TRBD2; j_gene: TRBJ2-1; abundance: .; CDR3nt: TGTGCCAGCAGCTTAAAGAGAGTGGTAGCGGGGGCAGGGGAGCAGTTCTTC; CDR3aa: CASSLKRVVAGAGEQFF
v_gene: TRBV4-1; d_gene: .; j_gene: TRBJ2-2; abundance: .; CDR3nt: TGCGCCAGCAGGATTAACAGGGAGCCGAGCACCGGGGAGCTGTTTTTT; CDR3aa: CASRINREPSTGELFF
v_gene: TRBV19; d_gene: .; j_gene: TRBJ1-1; abundance: .; CDR3nt: TGTGCCAGTAGTACTCAGACAGAGAACACTGAAGCTTTCTTT; CDR3aa: CASSTQTENTEAFF
v_gene: TRBV7-8; d_gene: TRBD1; j_gene: TRBJ1-3; abundance: .; CDR3nt: TGTGCCAGCAGCTTAATGGGACAGGGGTACGCTGGAAACACCATATATTTT; CDR3aa: CASSLMGQGYAGNTIYF
v_gene: TRBV2; d_gene: .; j_gene: TRBJ1-2; abundance: .; CDR3nt: TGTGCCAGCAGTGAAGCAGGGAGACGGGTGGGCTACACCTTC; CDR3aa: CASSEAGRRVGYTF
v_gene: TRBV5-1; d_gene: TRBD1; j_gene: TRBJ2-5; abundance: .; CDR3nt: TGCGCCAGCAAGAGTCCAGGGGGCGCGGAGACCCAGTACTTC; CDR3aa: CASKSPGGAETQYF
v_gene: TRBV5-5; d_gene: .; j_gene: TRBJ1-3; abundance: .; CDR3nt: TGTGCCAGCAGGTTCCTCGGGGTAACCGGAAACACCATATATTTT; CDR3aa: CASRFLGVTGNTIYF
v_gene: TRBV4-1; d_gene: .; j_gene: TRBJ1-3; abundance: .; CDR3nt: TGCGCCAGCAGCCAAGCGGGGGACCTCTCTGGAAACACCATATATTTT; CDR3aa: CASSQAGDLSGNTIYF